The next 26 T cell receptor beta chains were all read from a single sample in a study of blood T cell repertoires in COVID-19. The assay was immunoSEQ multiplex PCR, and TCRdb's table has in-frame clones only and misses some. The sample has about 110,000 clones; approximately 86% are singletons. Sequenced sample: peripheral blood. These receptors came from a woman in her forties or fifties with active or convalescent COVID-19.

The genes are TRBV27 and TRBJ1-1; TRBD1 might be the D (5 bases). Trimming left V 3 bases short and J 8 bases short, with 19 bases between. The CDR3 contains 15 residues. Germline V gene data show CDR1 as MNHEY and CDR2 as SMNVEV (reference sequence). CDR3 in DNA: TGTGCCAGCAGTTTCAAAGGGGCGAGGTGGGCGGAAGCTTTCTTT. Encoded protein: CASSFKGARWAEAFF.

V and J are TRBV28 and TRBJ2-1; a weak D match, TRBD2 (7 bases). Trimming stripped 7 bases from V and 9 bases from J, with 19 bases between. Germline assignment: CDR1 MDHEN and CDR2 SYDVKM. The CDR3 runs 14 residues. The CDR3 DNA is TGTGCCAGCAAAGGGGGGGTTGAAGGCTTTGAGCAGTTCTTC. Its translation: CASKGGVEGFEQFF.

A note on this clone: Other DNA sequences in the same sample also yield this CDR3. The rearrangement joins TRBV12-5 to TRBJ2-1; 7 nucleotides align to TRBD2. The germline V gene has CDR1 LGHNT and CDR2 FRNRAP. The V segment lost 0 bases and the J segment 13 bases; nucleotides outside the gene matches: 12. This CDR3 region has 15 residues. The CDR3 sequence is CASGLVTGGWTAQFF. The CDR3 nucleotides read TGTGCTAGTGGTTTGGTCACGGGGGGTTGGACCGCACAGTTCTTC.

Comments on this clone: At the DNA level, this CDR3 is encoded by other sequences in the same sample as well. This chain links TRBV19 with TRBJ1-5; no reliable D call. V was trimmed by 2 bases and J by 3 bases, leaving 8 bases between them. Germline assignment: CDR1 LNHDA and CDR2 SQIVND (reference sequence). The CDR3 runs 14 residues. The CDR3 region has the DNA TGTGCCAGTAGTATAACCGGGGACAATCAGCCCCAGCATTTT. Its translation: CASSITGDNQPQHF.

The chain combines TRBV28 with TRBJ2-7, with 10 bases lining up with TRBD2. Germline lookup yields CDR1 MDHEN and CDR2 SYDVKM. The CDR3 spans 19 residues. The ends lost 2 bases at V and 0 bases at J; junction bases unmatched: 13. The CDR3 coding sequence is TGTGCCAGCAGTTTACTTCCCGGACTAGCGGATGCATCCTCCTACGAGCAGTACTTC. Amino acid sequence: CASSLLPGLADASSYEQYF. Full variable domain (remainder filled in from reference TRBV28 and TRBJ2-7): DVKVTQSSRYLVKRTGEKVFLECVQDMDHENMFWYRQDPGLGLRLIYFSYDVKMKEKGDIPEGYSVSREKKERFSLILESASTNQTSMYLCASSLLPGLADASSYEQYFGPGTRLTVT.

The chain carries TRBV28 and TRBJ1-2; tentatively, D is TRBD1 (5 bases). The V gene lost 8 bases and the J gene lost 7 bases, with 14 bases spanning the gap. Germline V gene lookup returns CDR1 MDHEN and CDR2 SYDVKM. The CDR3 sequence is 12 residues long. DNA for the CDR3: TGTGCCAGCGGGACTAAAGGATCTGGCTACACCTTC. It yields the protein CASGTKGSGYTF.

The chain uses TRBV7-2 and TRBJ1-4, with 9 bases fitting TRBD1. V lost 1 base to trimming and J lost 10 bases; unmatched junction nucleotides: 4. CDR1 is SGHTA and CDR2 is FQGNSA in the germline V gene. CDR3 size: 14 residues. CDR3 DNA: TGTGCCAGCAGCTTAGGGCCGGGACAGGGAAAACTGTTTTTT. It encodes CASSLGPGQGKLFF.

The gene calls are TRBV2 and TRBJ1-2, with 10 bases identical to TRBD1. The CDR3 contains 16 residues. The ends lost 6 bases at V and 2 bases at J; junction bases unmatched: 9. The germline V gene has CDR1 SNHLY and CDR2 FYNNEI. The CDR3 region is CASRDRGVHINYGYTF. The DNA of the CDR3 is TGTGCCAGCAGGGACAGGGGGGTCCACATCAACTATGGCTACACCTTC.

The table lists this clone with a count of one. This chain joins TRBV5-6 and TRBJ1-4; 8 bases align to TRBD1. The CDR3 runs to 15 residues. The V gene's germline CDR1 is SGHDT and CDR2 YYEEEE. J lost 7 bases, V lost 0 bases, and 5 bases had no gene match. DNA of the CDR3: TGTGCCAGCAGCTTGGCAGAAGACAGGGGTGAAAAACTGTTTTTT. Translated, it gives CASSLAEDRGEKLFF.

This clone was observed a single time. The rearrangement links TRBV6-5 to TRBJ1-6; D is perhaps TRBD1 (5 bases). CDR3 length equals 16 residues. Trimming took off 0 bases at V and 4 bases at J, with 10 bases between the two ends. From germline, CDR1 is MNHEY and CDR2 SVGAGI. As DNA, the CDR3 is TGTGCCAGCAGTTACTCGAGACAGTTTTATAATTCACCCCTCCACTTT. This gives the protein CASSYSRQFYNSPLHF.

The chain recombines TRBV7-2 with TRBJ2-1; 7 nucleotides line up with TRBD2. The CDR3 has 17 residues. Trimming removed 4 bases from V and 0 bases from J; junction bases left unmatched: 9. Per the germline V gene, CDR1 is SGHTA and CDR2 is FQGNSA. The CDR3 protein is CASSSSYSGFSYNEQFF. The CDR3 bases are TGTGCCAGCAGCTCCTCATATAGCGGGTTCTCCTACAATGAGCAGTTCTTC.

The chain has TRBV12-3 or TRBV12-4 and TRBJ2-1, with D possibly being TRBD2 (5 bases). V lost 4 bases and J lost 7, with 8 bases in between. The CDR3 consists of 12 residues. The CDR3 DNA sequence: TGTGCCAGCAGTTCTAGCCCTAATGAGCAGTTCTTC. As protein: CASSSSPNEQFF.

V is TRBV4-1 and J is TRBJ2-1; the D gene is possibly TRBD1 (6 bases). CDR3 length: 14 amino acids. Looked up from germline, CDR1 is MGHRA and CDR2 is YSYEKL. Trimming removed 3 bases from V and 7 bases from J, with 13 bases in between. CDR3 loop: CASSQTQGINEQFF. The CDR3 DNA sequence: TGCGCCAGCAGCCAGACGCAGGGGATAAATGAGCAGTTCTTC.

V gene TRBV10-3 combines with J gene TRBJ2-4; 9 positions agree with TRBD1. Looked up from germline, CDR1 is ENHRY and CDR2 is SYGVKD. Trimming removed 3 bases from V and 4 bases from J; junction bases left unmatched: 7. The CDR3 contains 16 residues. The CDR3 reads CAISDGQGLLKNIQYF. In DNA form, the CDR3 reads TGTGCCATCAGTGATGGACAGGGGTTACTAAAAAACATTCAGTACTTC.

The J gene is TRBJ2-5, the V gene TRBV7-2; TRBD1 is a possible D gene (6 bases). Germline loops: CDR1 SGHTA, CDR2 FQGNSA. Between the trimmed V and J ends, which lost 2 bases and 3 bases, there was a span of 13 bases. This CDR3 is built from 15 residues. CDR3 sequence (DNA): TGTGCCAGCAGCTTATTGGGTAACAGGGAAGAGACCCAGTACTTC. Protein product: CASSLLGNREETQYF.

This rearrangement joins TRBV19 to TRBJ1-2, with D unclear. The CDR3 extends over 15 amino acids. CDR1 LNHDA and CDR2 SQIVND come from the germline V gene (reference sequence). V lost 7 bases and J 7 bases, leaving 22 bases between the germline ends. The CDR3 region has the DNA TGTGCCAGTACCTCGGATAGGTTGGGAGTAGTTGGCTACACCTTC. Protein: CASTSDRLGVVGYTF.

The chain links TRBV7-2 to TRBJ2-5; 7 nucleotides agree with TRBD1. The CDR3 extends over 17 amino acids. Trimming at V came to 1 base and at J to 1 base, leaving 9 bases not matched to a gene. Germline CDR1 and CDR2: SGHTA and FQGNSA. The CDR3 reads CASSLGGLGTVQETQYF. The DNA for the CDR3 is TGTGCCAGCAGCTTAGGGGGTCTCGGGACAGTCCAAGAGACCCAGTACTTC.

The rearrangement joins TRBV18 to TRBJ2-1; the match to TRBD2 covers 9 bases. The trim removed 4 bases at V and 7 bases at J, leaving 17 bases unmatched. CDR3 size: 18 residues. Germline V gene lookup returns CDR1 KGHSH and CDR2 LQKENI. The CDR3 DNA reads TGTGCCAGCTCACTTGGCGCGCGGTTAAGCGGGAGGTTAAATGAGCAGTTCTTC. It yields the protein CASSLGARLSGRLNEQFF.

The gene calls are TRBV10-3 and TRBJ2-7; TRBD2 matches 8 bases. V shed 11 bases and J 6 bases; nucleotides not matched to a gene: 15. Germline-derived CDR1 and CDR2 are ENHRY and SYGVKD. CDR3 length: 14 amino acids. CDR3: CASHPGGLLAEQYF. The DNA of the CDR3 is TGTGCCTCCCACCCGGGGGGGTTGTTAGCCGAGCAGTACTTC.

A word on this clone: Germline is not matched at one junction end, which may reflect a read error. The chain couples TRBV7-7 to TRBJ2-7; D not certain. Germline values: CDR1 SSHAT, CDR2 FNYEAQ (reference sequence). The CDR3 is 16 residues long. CDR3 bases: TGTGCTAGCAGCTCATATGTAGTGAGAGGATCCTACGAGCAGTACTTC. It yields the protein CASSSYVVRGSYEQYF.

The chain joins TRBV19 to TRBJ1-5; D gene uncertain. Germline CDR1 and CDR2: LNHDA and SQIVND (reference sequence). The V end was cut by 5 bases, the J end by 5 bases, with 7 bases between. The CDR3 loop spans 12 amino acids. The CDR3 DNA reads TGTGCCAGTAGTCCTCAGGATCAGCCCCAGCATTTT. It specifies CASSPQDQPQHF.

This clone was seen a single time. The gene calls are TRBV28 and TRBJ1-5; a weak D match, TRBD1 (5 bases). The CDR3 is 15 amino acids. V was pared by 7 bases and J by 6 bases, with 19 bases between. Germline CDR1 and CDR2: MDHEN and SYDVKM. CDR3 amino acids: CASTQTPGLGQPQHF. CDR3 DNA sequence: TGTGCCAGCACCCAAACCCCAGGGTTGGGTCAGCCCCAGCATTTT.

The CDR3 region is CASSEGRQVPYNEQFF. The DNA of the CDR3 is TGTGCCAGCAGTGAAGGTCGACAGGTCCCCTACAATGAGCAGTTCTTC. This rearrangement joins TRBV6-1 to TRBJ2-1; D possibly corresponds to TRBD1 (6 bases). V was cut by 1 base and J by 2 bases, with 12 bases left in between. The CDR3 runs 16 residues. Germline V gives CDR1 MNHNS, CDR2 SASEGT.

V and J are TRBV6-1 and TRBJ2-7; D possibly corresponds to TRBD1 (5 bases). Germline CDR1 reads MNHNS; CDR2 reads SASEGT. V gave up 3 bases and J gave up 2 bases, with 11 bases separating them. The CDR3 is 14 amino acids. The CDR3 here is CASSEYRSAYEQYF. The CDR3, as DNA: TGTGCCAGCAGTGAGTACAGGAGTGCCTACGAGCAGTACTTC.

In its sample, this clone was seen once. This sequence joins TRBV10-3 and TRBJ1-3, with TRBD1 matching over 7 bases. V shed 5 bases, J shed 2 bases, and the junction held 3 bases outside the gene matches. The V gene's germline CDR1 is ENHRY and CDR2 SYGVKD. This CDR3 region has 14 residues. The CDR3 here is CAISPTGTGNTIYF. Here the CDR3 DNA reads TGTGCCATCAGTCCGACAGGGACTGGAAACACCATATATTTT.

The rearrangement links TRBV10-3 to TRBJ2-3, with 11 nucleotides matching TRBD2. This CDR3 contains 18 residues. V was clipped by 4 bases and J by 5 bases; unmatched bases: 14. Looked up from germline, CDR1 is ENHRY and CDR2 is SYGVKD. The CDR3 sequence is CAISAGTSGSGRGDTQYF. In DNA form, the CDR3 reads TGTGCCATCAGTGCCGGGACTAGCGGATCAGGTCGGGGAGATACGCAGTATTTT.